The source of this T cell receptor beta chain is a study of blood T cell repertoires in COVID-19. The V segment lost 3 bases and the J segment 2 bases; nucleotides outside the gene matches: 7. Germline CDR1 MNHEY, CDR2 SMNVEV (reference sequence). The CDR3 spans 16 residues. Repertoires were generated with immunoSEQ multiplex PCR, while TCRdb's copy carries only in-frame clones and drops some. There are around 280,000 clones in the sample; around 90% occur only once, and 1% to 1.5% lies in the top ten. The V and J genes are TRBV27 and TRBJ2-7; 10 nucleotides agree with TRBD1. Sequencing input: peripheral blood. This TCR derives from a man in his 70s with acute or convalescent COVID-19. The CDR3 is CASSFRDRGTTYEQYF. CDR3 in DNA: TGTGCCAGCAGTTTCCGGGACAGGGGAACCACCTACGAGCAGTACTTC.